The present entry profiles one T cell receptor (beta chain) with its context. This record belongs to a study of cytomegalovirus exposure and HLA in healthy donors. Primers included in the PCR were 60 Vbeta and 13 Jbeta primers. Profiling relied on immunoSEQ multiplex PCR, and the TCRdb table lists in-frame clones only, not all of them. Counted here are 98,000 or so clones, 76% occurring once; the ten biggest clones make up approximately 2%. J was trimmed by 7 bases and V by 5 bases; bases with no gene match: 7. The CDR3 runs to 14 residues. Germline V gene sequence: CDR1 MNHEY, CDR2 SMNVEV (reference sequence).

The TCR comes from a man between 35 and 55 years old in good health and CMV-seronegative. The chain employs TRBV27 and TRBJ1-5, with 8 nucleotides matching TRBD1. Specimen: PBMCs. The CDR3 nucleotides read TGTGCCAGCAGTCTAGGACAGGGCTTACAGCCCCAGCATTTT. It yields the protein CASSLGQGLQPQHF.